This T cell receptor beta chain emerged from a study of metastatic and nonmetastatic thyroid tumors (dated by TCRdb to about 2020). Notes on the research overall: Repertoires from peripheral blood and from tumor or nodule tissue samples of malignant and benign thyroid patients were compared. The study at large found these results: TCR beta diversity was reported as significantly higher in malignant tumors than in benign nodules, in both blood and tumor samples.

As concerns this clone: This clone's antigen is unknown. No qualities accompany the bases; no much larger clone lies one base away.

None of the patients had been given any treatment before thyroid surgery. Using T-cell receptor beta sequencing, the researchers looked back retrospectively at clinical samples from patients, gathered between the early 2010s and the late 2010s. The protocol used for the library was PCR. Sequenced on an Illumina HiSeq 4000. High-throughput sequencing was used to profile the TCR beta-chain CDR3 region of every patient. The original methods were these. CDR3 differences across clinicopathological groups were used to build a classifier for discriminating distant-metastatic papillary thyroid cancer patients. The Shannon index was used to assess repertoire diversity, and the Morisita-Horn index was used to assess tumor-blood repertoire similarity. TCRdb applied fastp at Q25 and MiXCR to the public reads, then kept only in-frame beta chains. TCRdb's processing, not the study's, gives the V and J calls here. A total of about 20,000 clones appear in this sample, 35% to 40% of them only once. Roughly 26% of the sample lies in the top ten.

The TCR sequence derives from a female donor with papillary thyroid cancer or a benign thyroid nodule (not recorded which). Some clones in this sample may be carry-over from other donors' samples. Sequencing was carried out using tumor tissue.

The CDR3 protein is CASSLGTSGSSYEQYF. The sequenced DNA is TGTGCCAGCAGTTTGGGGACTAGCGGGAGCTCCTACGAGCAGTACTTC. The chain is encoded by TRBV27 joined to TRBJ2-7, with 14 junctional bases fitting TRBD2. In the germline V gene (reference sequence), CDR1 corresponds to MNHEY and CDR2 to SMNVEV. For this chain, trimming is 3 bases at the V end and 0 bases at the J end, and the number of junction bases without a gene match is 1. Its CDR3 holds 16 amino acids, cysteine through phenylalanine. The retained sequence is limited to the CDR3, 48 bases, with the frame set at the first base.